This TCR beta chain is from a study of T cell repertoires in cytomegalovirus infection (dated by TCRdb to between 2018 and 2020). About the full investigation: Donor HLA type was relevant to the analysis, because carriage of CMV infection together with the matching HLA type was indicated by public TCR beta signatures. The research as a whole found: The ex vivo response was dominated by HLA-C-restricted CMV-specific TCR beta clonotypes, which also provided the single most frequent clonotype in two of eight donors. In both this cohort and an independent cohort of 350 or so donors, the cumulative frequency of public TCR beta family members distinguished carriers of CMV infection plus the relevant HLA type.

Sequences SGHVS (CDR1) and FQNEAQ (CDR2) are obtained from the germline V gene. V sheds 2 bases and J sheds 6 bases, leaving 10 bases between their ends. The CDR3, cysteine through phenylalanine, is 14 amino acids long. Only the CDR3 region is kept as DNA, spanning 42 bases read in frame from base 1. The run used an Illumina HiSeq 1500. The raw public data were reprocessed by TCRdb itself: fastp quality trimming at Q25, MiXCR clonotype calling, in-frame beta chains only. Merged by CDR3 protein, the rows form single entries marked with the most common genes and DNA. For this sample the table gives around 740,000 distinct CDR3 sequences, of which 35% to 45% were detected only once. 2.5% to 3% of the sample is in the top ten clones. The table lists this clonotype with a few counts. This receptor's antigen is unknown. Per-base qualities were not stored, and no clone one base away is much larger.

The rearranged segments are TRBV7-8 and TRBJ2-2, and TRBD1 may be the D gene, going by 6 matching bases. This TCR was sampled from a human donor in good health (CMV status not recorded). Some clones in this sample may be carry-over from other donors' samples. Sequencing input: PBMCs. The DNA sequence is TGTGCCAGCAGCTTACTACAGGGTCCCGGGGAGCTGTTTTTT. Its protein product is CASSLLQGPGELFF. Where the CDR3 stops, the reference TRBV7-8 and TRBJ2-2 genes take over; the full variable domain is GAGVSQSPRYKVAKRGQDVALRCDPISGHVSLFWYQQALGQGPEFLTYFQNEAQLDKSGLPSDRFFAERPEGSVSTLKIQRTQQEDSAVYLCASSLLQGPGELFFGEGSRLTVL.